What follows is one TCR beta chain and its context. Antigen: not known. With 60 Vbeta and 13 Jbeta primers, the PCR was carried out. This table comes from immunoSEQ multiplex PCR, and its TCRdb copy is limited to in-frame clones, with some not included. The sample lists some 75,000 clones; around 78% were seen once. Each donor's status was that of a healthy bone marrow donor. The sample belongs to a study of cytomegalovirus exposure and HLA in healthy donors. Broader study findings: Indistinguishability led to the exclusion of some V segments, TRBV6-2 and TRBV6-3 included. Productive status was seen about 87% or about 30% of the time for most TCR beta V segments in an earlier analysis. Another analysis was done later, and it associated around 16,000 TCR beta sequences with HLA alleles at 0.05 false discovery rate.

The V end was cut by 1 base, the J end by 5 bases, with 11 bases between. Per germline, CDR1 MGHDK and CDR2 SYGVNS. This CDR3 comprises 14 residues. The chain uses TRBV25-1 and TRBJ2-5, with a tentative D call TRBD1 (6 bases). The sample was PBMCs. The source is a young man in good health and CMV-seropositive. As DNA, the CDR3 is TGTGCCAGCAGTGAATGGGGGCGAGGCGAGACCCAGTACTTC. Amino acids: CASSEWGRGETQYF.